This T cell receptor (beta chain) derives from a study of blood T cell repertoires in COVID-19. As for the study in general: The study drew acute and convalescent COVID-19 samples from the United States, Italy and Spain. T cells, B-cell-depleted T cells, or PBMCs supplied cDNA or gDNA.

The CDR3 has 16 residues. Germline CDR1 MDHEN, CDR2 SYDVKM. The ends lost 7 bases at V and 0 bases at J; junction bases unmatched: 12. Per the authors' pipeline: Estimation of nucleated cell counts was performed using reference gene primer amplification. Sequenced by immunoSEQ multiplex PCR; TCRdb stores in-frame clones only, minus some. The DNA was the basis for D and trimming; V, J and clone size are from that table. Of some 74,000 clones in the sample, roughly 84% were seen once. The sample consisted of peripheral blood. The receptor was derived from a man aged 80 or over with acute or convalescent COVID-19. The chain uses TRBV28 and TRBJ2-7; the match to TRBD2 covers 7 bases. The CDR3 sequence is CASNSGGGTPSYEQYF. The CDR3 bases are TGTGCCAGCAATAGTGGGGGAGGGACTCCCTCCTACGAGCAGTACTTC.